Reported below is one T cell receptor (beta chain). Its antigen is unknown. No base quality values were provided; no much bigger clone lies one nucleotide off. Receptors were amplified or captured by 5' RACE. The sample was run on an Illumina HiSeq 2500. A second PCR of about 6 to 12 cycles was run with a J-beta primer mix and a sample-barcoded 5' primer. A template-switch 5' adaptor carrying 12 random nucleotides introduced a unique molecular identifier onto each TCR beta cDNA molecule. Each sample yielded at least 3 million CDR3-containing paired-end reads. First-strand cDNA synthesis was performed from all RNA using the Mint cDNA synthesis kit, with priming by a TRBC-specific oligonucleotide. All cDNA was treated with uracil-DNA glycosylase and then went through a first 18-cycle PCR with the universal primers M1SS and BC2_uni_R. Per the source publication's procedure: Each sample was normalized by randomly selecting 1 million high-quality reads, each carrying a distinct molecular identifier. Instead of being binned into consensus sequences, reads with shared molecular identifiers were discarded. MiTCR, run with a Q25 quality threshold and the strictest error-elimination algorithm, handled CDR3 identification, clonotype clustering and error correction. A nonparametric unseen species model with Euler transformation was used to estimate a lower bound on total TCR beta diversity. TCRdb passed the public sequencing reads through fastp at Q25 and MiXCR, retaining productive beta sequences. CDR3 protein duplicates are merged, each entry listing the most common genes and DNA. In this record, the V and J calls reflect TCRdb's handling and not the investigators' own analysis. The sample has roughly 2 million distinct CDR3 sequences on record, around half of them singletons. Approximately 2.1% of the sample lies in the top ten.

The source of the sample is a study of blood T cells in healthy people across ages (dated by TCRdb to the mid-2010s). General notes on the study: In model experiments, roughly one uniquely barcoded TCR beta cDNA molecule per two T cells was captured by template switching. Donors were grouped into four age groups: young (average roughly 15 years), middle-aged (roughly 40), aged (around 60) and long-lived (just over 80). The study analyzed two additional independent replicas of 1 million unique cDNA reads from the same blood draw for two donors, one aged 18 to 29 and one aged 80 or older. Donors of different ages were randomly distributed across sequencing lanes to avoid experimental bias. Age-related changes in TCR beta repertoire diversity were measured in the study by deep sequencing normalized with unique cDNA molecular identifiers.

The research as a whole found: Bulk unsorted PBMC profiling prevented conclusive comparison of naive and antigen-experienced compartments. There was a strong correlation between observed TCR beta diversity and the percentage of naive T cells measured by flow cytometry. As age increased, observed TCR beta diversity per million T cells dropped in a roughly linear way, and a significant reduction was already evident by age roughly 40. Compared with the aged group, more naive CD4+ T cells, fewer expanded clones and increased TCR diversity were shown by the long-lived group, suggesting age selection. Because the CMV infection status of the donors was unknown, age-related changes in expanded clonotypes may potentially have been confounded. Estimates of total diversity from one million sequenced T cells were regarded as lower bounds and underestimates.

The CDR3 runs 17 residues from the cysteine to the phenylalanine. Only the CDR3 DNA is retained, 51 bases long and in frame from the first base. Compared with germline, V lacks 6 bases and J lacks 0 bases; bases without a gene match: 4. The roughly 42 donors, aged about 6 to 95 years, were systemically healthy Caucasian individuals from Russia. Each donor gave ten milliliters of peripheral blood, collected into EDTA-treated Vacutainer tubes. Ficoll-Paque density-gradient centrifugation was used to isolate PBMCs, with at least 6.5 million per sample. Trizol reagent was used to extract total RNA from the PBMCs, yielding at least 5.5 micrograms per sample. Naive CD45RAhigh/CD27high T cell percentages were measured by flow cytometry on a PBMC aliquot from every donor.

The sequencing input was blood. The receptor chain draws on TRBV12-3 or TRBV12-4 and TRBJ2-3; 15 central bases correspond to TRBD2. This clonotype was sampled from a woman aged 40-49 years in good health. At the DNA level, the sequence is TGTGCCAGCAGAATAGGACTAGCGGGGGGGAGCACAGATACGCAGTATTTT. This yields the protein CASRIGLAGGSTDTQYF.